This T cell receptor (beta chain) was sequenced in a study of tumor-infiltrating lymphocytes in primary liver carcinoma. This CDR3 has 15 residues. CDR1 is MDHEN and CDR2 is SYDVKM in the germline V gene. The ends lost 6 bases at V and 4 bases at J; junction bases unmatched: 6. From roughly 470 ng total RNA, TCR beta cDNA was generated with a primer in the constant region. Three-round nested multiplex PCR performed with slightly modified ARM-PCR produced the TCR beta libraries. The first two PCR rounds used TRBV1-TRBV30 forward primers with a C-beta reverse primer, approximately 11 cycles each. Using its own MiXCR run on the multiplex PCR reads, TCRdb lists one record per CDR3 protein. Of some 64,000 distinct CDR3 sequences listed, about two thirds are singletons. Unsorted bulk tissue of roughly 18-31 mg yielded co-extracted RNA and DNA. General study findings and limits: Just about 7-24% of leading clones were found in every one of five regions.

As for this clonotype: What it binds is not known.

The receptor was derived from a man aged 35 to 55 with primary liver carcinoma and hepatitis B virus infection. The gene calls are TRBV28 and TRBJ1-5; 10 bases match TRBD1. Sequences were obtained from liver tumor tissue from sampling region 4. Subset meaning: tumor region T4, right-lateral pole. For the CDR3, the DNA is TGTGCCAGCAGCACCTGGGACAGGGGAAATCAGCCCCAGCATTTT. Encoded protein: CASSTWDRGNQPQHF.